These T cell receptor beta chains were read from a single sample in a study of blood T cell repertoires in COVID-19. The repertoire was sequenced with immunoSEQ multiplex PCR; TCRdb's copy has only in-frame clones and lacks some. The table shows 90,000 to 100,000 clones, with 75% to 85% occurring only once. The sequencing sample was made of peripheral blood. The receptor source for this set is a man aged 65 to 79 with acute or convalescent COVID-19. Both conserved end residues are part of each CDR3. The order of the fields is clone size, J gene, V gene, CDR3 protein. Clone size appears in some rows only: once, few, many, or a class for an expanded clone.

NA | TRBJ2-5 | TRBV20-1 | CSASGPSGRAQETQYF
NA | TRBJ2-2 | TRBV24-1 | CATSGGLAGVGTGELFF
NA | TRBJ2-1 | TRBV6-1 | CASREARGSSGTDEQFF
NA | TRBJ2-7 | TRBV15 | CATRPRTGSYEQYF
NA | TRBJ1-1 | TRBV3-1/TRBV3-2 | CASSPQGPHTEAFF
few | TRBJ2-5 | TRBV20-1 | CSASPGRAGETQYF
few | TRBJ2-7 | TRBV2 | CASSAQTGGLHEQYF
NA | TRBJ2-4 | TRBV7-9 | CASSQSGVAKNIQYF
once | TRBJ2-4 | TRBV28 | CASSPPGSGKNIQYF
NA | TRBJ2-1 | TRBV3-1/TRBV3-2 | CASSQDLATGNEQFF
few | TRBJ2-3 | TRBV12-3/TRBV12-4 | CASSFPLNTQYF
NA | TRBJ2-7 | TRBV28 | CASSFGGQGPYEQYF
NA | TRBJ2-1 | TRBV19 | CASSVQGSGRADEQFF
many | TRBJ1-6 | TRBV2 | CASSDGGNKALHF
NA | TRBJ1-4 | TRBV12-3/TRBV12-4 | CASSRTGYEGLFF
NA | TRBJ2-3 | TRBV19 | CASSIGWQGSGDTQYF
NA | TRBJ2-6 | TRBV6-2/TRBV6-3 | CASSYWHRSGANVLTF
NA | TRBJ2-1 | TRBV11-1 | CASSLLQVTYNEQFF
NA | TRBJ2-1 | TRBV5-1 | CASRSVLAGYNEQFF
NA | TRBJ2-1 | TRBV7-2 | CASSLGTSGFEQFF
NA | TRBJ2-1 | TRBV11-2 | CASSSDYSSYNEQFF
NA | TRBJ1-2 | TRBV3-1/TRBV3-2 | CASSQVLASYGYTF
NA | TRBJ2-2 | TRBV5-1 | CASSLTSLVIGAGELFF
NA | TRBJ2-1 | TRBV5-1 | CASSLGLAGRNEQFF
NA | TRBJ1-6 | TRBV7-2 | CASSLAAPSNSPLHF
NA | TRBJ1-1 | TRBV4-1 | CASSQATLTLNTEAFF
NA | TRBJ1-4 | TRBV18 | CASSSQIATNEKLFF
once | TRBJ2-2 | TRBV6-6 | CASSRSGGGELFF
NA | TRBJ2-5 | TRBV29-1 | CSTTGGAGGETQYF
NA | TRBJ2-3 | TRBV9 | CASSPVLAPTDTQYF
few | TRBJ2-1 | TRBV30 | CAWSTRLAGTYNEQFF
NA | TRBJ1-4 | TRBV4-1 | CASSQDNRVEKLFF
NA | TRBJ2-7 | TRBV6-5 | CASSRKPGQDLQQYF
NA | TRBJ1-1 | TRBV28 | CASSTGANTEAFF
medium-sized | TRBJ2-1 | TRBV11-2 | CASSLGLAEQFF
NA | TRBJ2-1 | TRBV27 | CASSLLNRSPNQQFF
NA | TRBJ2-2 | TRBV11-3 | CASTSDTGELFF
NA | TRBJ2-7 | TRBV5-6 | CASSGSGLGRVGISYEQYF
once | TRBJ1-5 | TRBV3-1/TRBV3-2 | CASSLGGFGNQPQHF
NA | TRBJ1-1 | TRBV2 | CASSEPSSGLPNTEAFF
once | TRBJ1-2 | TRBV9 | CASSGLGQGSGYTF
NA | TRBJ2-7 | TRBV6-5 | CASSYTSGSSYEQYF
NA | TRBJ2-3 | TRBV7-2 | CASSQYIRTSGWGTGEQYF
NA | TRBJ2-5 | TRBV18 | CASSLGLQETQYF
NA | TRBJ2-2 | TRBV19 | CAPVSDGATGELFF
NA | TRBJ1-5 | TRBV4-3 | CASSQDVAGGGNQPQHF
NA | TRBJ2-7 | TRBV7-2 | CASSLQGRSYEQYF
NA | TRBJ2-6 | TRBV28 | CASSLGLYSGANVLTF
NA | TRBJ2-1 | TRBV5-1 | CASSLDSPRVDEQFF
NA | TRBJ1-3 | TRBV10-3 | CATSWRTSGGNTIYF
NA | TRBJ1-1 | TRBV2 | CASHNQNLMNTEAFF
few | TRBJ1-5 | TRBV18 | CASSADRASNQPQHF
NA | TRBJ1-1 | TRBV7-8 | CASSRRVGGEAFF
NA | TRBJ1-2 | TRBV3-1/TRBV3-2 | CASSHERGGYTF
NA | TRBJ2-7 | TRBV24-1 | CATSDLRGYEQYF
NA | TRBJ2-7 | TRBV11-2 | CASSSSGLAGAVEQYF
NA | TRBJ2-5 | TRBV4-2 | CASSPSPGRGGTETQYF
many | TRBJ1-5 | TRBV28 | CASRSGTSVDQPQHF
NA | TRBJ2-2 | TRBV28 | CASILAGPVGELFF